This entry describes one TCR beta chain. Its specificity is not known. As the sequencing template, cDNA was produced by extracting RNA and reverse transcribing it. Clones were sequenced by immunoSEQ multiplex PCR, and TCRdb holds only the in-frame ones, with some missing. Of 150,000 to 200,000 clones in the sample, 65% were seen once. The record originates from a study of CD8+ T cells in alopecia areata. As for the study in general: Patients given treatment had severity scored by the percentage of scalp area affected. Whole-study results and caveats: Administration of tofacitinib significantly diminished scalp clonality and expanded CD8+ clones within the top 100.

Treatment specified: oral pan-JAK inhibitor, 5-10 mg twice daily. V shed 1 base and J 0 bases; nucleotides not matched to a gene: 5. The CDR3 runs to 18 residues. From germline, CDR1 is GTSNPN and CDR2 SVGIG (reference sequence). This clonotype originated in a human donor with alopecia areata. The source material was CD4+ T cells sorted from blood, sampled at week 4, from a patient treated with tofacitinib. The chain joins TRBV30 to TRBJ2-6, with 11 bases lining up with TRBD2. The CDR3 region is CAWSASGGFTSGANVLTF. CDR3 sequence (DNA): TGTGCCTGGAGTGCTAGCGGGGGGTTCACCTCTGGGGCCAACGTCCTGACTTTC.